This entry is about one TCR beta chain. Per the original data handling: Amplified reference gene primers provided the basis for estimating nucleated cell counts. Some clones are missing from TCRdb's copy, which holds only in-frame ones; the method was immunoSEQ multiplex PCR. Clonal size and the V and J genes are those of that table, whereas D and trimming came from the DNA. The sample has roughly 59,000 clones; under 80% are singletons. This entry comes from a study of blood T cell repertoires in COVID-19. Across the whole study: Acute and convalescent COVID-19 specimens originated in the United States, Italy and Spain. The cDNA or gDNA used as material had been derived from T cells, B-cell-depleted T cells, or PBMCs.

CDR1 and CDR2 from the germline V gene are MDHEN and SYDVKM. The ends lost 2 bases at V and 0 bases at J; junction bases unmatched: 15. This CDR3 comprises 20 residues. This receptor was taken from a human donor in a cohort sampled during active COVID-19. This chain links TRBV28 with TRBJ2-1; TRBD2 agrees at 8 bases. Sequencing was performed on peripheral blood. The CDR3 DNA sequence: TGTGCCAGCAGTTTAGAGCGGGGCTACGGGAGGGCCAGCTCCTACAATGAGCAGTTCTTC. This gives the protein CASSLERGYGRASSYNEQFF.